The clone carrying this T cell receptor (beta chain) was found many times. What it recognizes is unknown. This record comes from a study of T cell repertoires in cytomegalovirus infection. Study at large: From public TCR beta signatures came an indication of both CMV infection and matching HLA type. Broader study findings: The ex vivo response was dominated by HLA-C-restricted CMV-specific TCR beta clonotypes.

The CDR3 has 16 amino acids. Germline V gene lookup returns CDR1 SGHTA and CDR2 FQGNSA. Losses at the gene ends were 2 bases for V and 9 bases for J; bases not matched to a gene: 11. MiXCR, applied by TCRdb to the reads, yields one record per CDR3 protein. Of around 490,000 distinct CDR3 sequences in the sample, around a quarter are singletons; the top ten hold 13%. The specimen sequenced was PBMCs. The chain links TRBV7-2 to TRBJ2-1, with 9 bases aligning to TRBD2. The sequence was collected from a human donor in good health (CMV status not recorded). Some clones in this sample may be carry-over from other donors' samples. Here the CDR3 DNA reads TGTGCCAGCAGCTTAACTAGCGGGCCCACGGGGGGTGAGCAGTTCTTC. It yields the protein CASSLTSGPTGGEQFF.